A single T cell receptor beta chain is shown here with its context. Its specificity is not known. The data derive from a study of untreated major depressive disorder. Study findings and constraints: Compared with controls, depressed patients showed more TRBV05-01 (Vbeta 5.1) usage in CD4+ T cells. The sequencing tests were limited to three preselected Vbeta families.

No psychiatric drugs, including antidepressants, for at least 8 weeks beforehand. Donors lacked major illness, comorbidities, regular medication, drug use, or heavy drinking. Blood, around 31 ml, was drawn into EDTA tubes. The CDR3 contains 13 residues. V shed 6 bases, J shed 4 bases, and the junction held 6 bases outside the gene matches. Germline V gives CDR1 SQVTM, CDR2 ANQGSEA. Sequenced by immunoSEQ multiplex PCR; TCRdb stores in-frame clones only, minus some. The sample comprises approximately 15,000 clones, about 90% of which are singletons, and more than 0.75% rests with the top ten. The chain is built from TRBV29-1 and TRBJ2-3, with 8 nucleotides matching TRBD1. This TCR came from a man aged 30-40 years with major depressive disorder. Sequencing used CD4+ T cells from PBMCs. CDR3 loop: CSVDDRGPDTQYF. Written as DNA, the CDR3 is TGCAGCGTAGACGACAGGGGCCCAGATACGCAGTATTTT.